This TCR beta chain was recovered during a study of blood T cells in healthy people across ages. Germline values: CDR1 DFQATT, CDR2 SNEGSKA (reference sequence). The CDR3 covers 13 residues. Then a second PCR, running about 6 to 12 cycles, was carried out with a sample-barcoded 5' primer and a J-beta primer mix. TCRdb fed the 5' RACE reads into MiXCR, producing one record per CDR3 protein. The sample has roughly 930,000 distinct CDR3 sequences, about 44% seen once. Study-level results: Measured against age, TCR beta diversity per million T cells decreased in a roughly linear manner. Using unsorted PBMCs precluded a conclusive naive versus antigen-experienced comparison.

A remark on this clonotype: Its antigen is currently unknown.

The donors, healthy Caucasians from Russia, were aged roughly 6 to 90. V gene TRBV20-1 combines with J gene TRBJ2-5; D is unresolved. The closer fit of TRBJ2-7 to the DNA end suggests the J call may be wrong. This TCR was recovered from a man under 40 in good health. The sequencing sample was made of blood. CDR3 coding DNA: TGCAGTGCTAGTCTTCCGGCCACCTACGAGCAGTACTTC. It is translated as CSASLPATYEQYF.